These T cell receptor beta chains were read from a single sample in a study of T cell repertoires in ileal Crohn's disease. Repertoires were generated with immunoSEQ multiplex PCR, while TCRdb's copy carries only in-frame clones and drops some. The repertoire consists of several thousand clones, with around 84% occurring once and the leading ten covering less than 9.5%. The sample was ileal tissue. Receptor source: an adult with Crohn's disease. Both conserved end residues are part of each CDR3.

TRBJ2-5	13	TRBV18	CASSLQGKETQYF
TRBJ1-4	18	TRBV19	CASSSPSHQPGHNEKLFF
TRBJ1-5	15	TRBV4-1	CASSRRGGGTQPQHF
TRBJ2-3	15	TRBV4-2	CASSQGQGHTDTQYF
TRBJ2-1	15	TRBV28	CASSFAGLAEREGFF
TRBJ2-5	14	TRBV2	CASSLLAGGQTQYF
TRBJ1-2	14	TRBV7-3	CASSPRGTGGGYTF
TRBJ2-7	15	TRBV6-5	CASSYARGFSHEQYF
TRBJ2-5	14	TRBV7-9	CASSLAGGRETQYF
TRBJ1-2	17	TRBV11-3	CASSLDHRGNSGYGYTF
TRBJ2-7	13	TRBV5-1	CASSSLTAYEQYF
TRBJ2-7	13	TRBV7-9	CASSLDQGREQYF
TRBJ2-2	13	TRBV9	CASSVVDTGELFF